This TCR beta chain derives from a study of blood T cell repertoires in COVID-19. In the study overall: Material from acute and convalescent COVID-19 was sourced from the United States, Italy and Spain. Nucleic acid was either cDNA or gDNA, and it came from T cells, B-cell-depleted T cells, or PBMCs.

In the original processing: Cell counts per sample came from amplifying reference gene primers. Produced via immunoSEQ multiplex PCR; TCRdb's table is partial and in-frame only. V and J calls and clone size are copied from that table; D and trimming were computed from the DNA. The sample gives roughly 98,000 clones, around 81% of which show up once; about 11% is in the top ten. The germline V gene encodes CDR1 SGDLS and CDR2 YYNGEE. The germline V and J ends were trimmed by 1 base and 1 base, with 11 bases remaining between them. This CDR3 contains 16 residues. Sequencing used peripheral blood. This chain uses TRBV9 with TRBJ2-2; D call uncertain. This clonotype was sampled from a woman aged 70-85 years with active or convalescent COVID-19. CDR3 sequence: CASSVSSALNTGELFF. CDR3 nucleotides: TGTGCCAGCAGCGTATCCAGCGCTCTGAACACCGGGGAGCTGTTTTTT.